The clone carrying this T cell receptor beta chain has ten or more counts. The CDR3 runs 15 residues. V lost 1 base and J lost 3; bases outside the gene matches: 4. CDR1 LGHDT and CDR2 YNNKEL come from the germline V gene (reference sequence). These data are taken from a study of molecular identifiers for immune sequencing clone quantification. Using a CD8+CD4-CCR7+CD45RA+ phenotype, naive CD8 T cells were sorted. Bulk libraries came from a prior protocol with listed TCR primers. One entry per CDR3 protein results from TCRdb running MiXCR on the PCR reads. The data hold about 320,000 distinct CDR3 sequences, with about 23% observed a single time.

The chain employs TRBV3-1 and TRBJ2-3; 7 bases match TRBD1. The sequence was obtained from a human donor in good health. Some libraries in this study had Jurkat cell RNA spiked in. Material for sequencing was naive CD8+ T cells from blood, with Jurkat cell RNA spiked in. Subset specified: FACS-sorted CD8+CD4-CCR7+CD45RA+ naive T cells. The CDR3 DNA is TGTGCCAGCAGCCAAGTACAGGGGTGGACAGATACGCAGTATTTT. This gives the protein CASSQVQGWTDTQYF.